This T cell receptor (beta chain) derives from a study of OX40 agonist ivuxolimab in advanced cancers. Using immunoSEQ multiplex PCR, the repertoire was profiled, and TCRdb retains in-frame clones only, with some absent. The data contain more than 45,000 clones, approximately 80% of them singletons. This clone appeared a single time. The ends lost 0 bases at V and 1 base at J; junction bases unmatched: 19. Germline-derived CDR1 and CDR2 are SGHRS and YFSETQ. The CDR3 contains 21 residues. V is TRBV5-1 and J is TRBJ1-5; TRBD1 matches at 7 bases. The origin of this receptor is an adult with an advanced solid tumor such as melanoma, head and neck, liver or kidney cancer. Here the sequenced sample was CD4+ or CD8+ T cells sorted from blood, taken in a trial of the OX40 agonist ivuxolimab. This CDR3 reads CASSLVWARGRRNKSNQPQHF. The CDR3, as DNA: TGCGCCAGCAGCTTGGTCTGGGCAAGGGGGCGCCGTAATAAGAGCAATCAGCCCCAGCATTTT.